This entry is about one T cell receptor beta chain. Its antigen remains unidentified. The data were produced by immunoSEQ multiplex PCR, yet TCRdb's version contains in-frame clones alone and is incomplete. The table includes about 74,000 clones, approximately 95% detected once. CDR3 size: 13 residues. J was trimmed by 4 bases and V by 5 bases; bases with no gene match: 4. Germline lookup yields CDR1 MNHNS and CDR2 SASEGT. The sample originates from a study of cytomegalovirus exposure and HLA in healthy donors. The study's findings and limits: Reports described diagnosis of cytomegalovirus status by the classifier as highly specific and sensitive. The tendency of first-cohort TCR clusters to co-occur in the 90 to 150 validation repertoires was the finding of a later analysis.

The donors were members of the roughly 120-subject validation cohort (separate from the roughly 670-subject first cohort). The genes are TRBV6-1 and TRBJ2-5, with TRBD2 matching over 7 bases. The sample taken for sequencing was PBMCs. This sequence was found in a man between 18 and 29 years old in good health and CMV-seropositive. The CDR3 here is CASSTPGGETQYF. The CDR3 DNA follows: TGTGCCAGCAGTACACCGGGGGGAGAGACCCAGTACTTC.